This T cell receptor (beta chain) was retrieved from a study of spatial heterogeneity in lung cancer. Study in general: A consistent excess of beta-chain over alpha-chain sequences was detected. More than 9.5 raw reads, on average, carried each unique TCR and UMI combination.

The CDR3 runs to 14 residues. From germline, CDR1 is MNHEY and CDR2 SVGEGT. The V and J ends lost 2 bases and 5 bases, in that order; junction bases with no gene match: 3. In this sample, this clonotype turned up many times. Its antigen remains unknown. Every individual TCR cDNA molecule carried its own unique molecular identifier, which allowed correction of PCR and sequencing errors. One entry per CDR3 protein, called by TCRdb with MiXCR from the 5' RACE reads. The sample shows tens of thousands of distinct CDR3 sequences, around 15% of them seen only once. Overall study findings and caveats: Relative to follow-up, resection was when ubiquitous expanded tumor TCRs appeared more in blood.

Time point specified: sample taken at primary tumor resection. The authors sequenced whole RNA from tumor, nontumor lung or frozen PBMC without sorting. The rearrangement joins TRBV6-2 or TRBV6-3 to TRBJ1-5; TRBD1 aligns across 7 bases. The source is a male donor with early-stage non-small cell lung cancer. Sample: PBMCs, taken at surgery. The CDR3 nucleotides read TGTGCCAGCAGTTACCGGGACAGACATCAGCCCCAGCATTTT. Protein product: CASSYRDRHQPQHF.